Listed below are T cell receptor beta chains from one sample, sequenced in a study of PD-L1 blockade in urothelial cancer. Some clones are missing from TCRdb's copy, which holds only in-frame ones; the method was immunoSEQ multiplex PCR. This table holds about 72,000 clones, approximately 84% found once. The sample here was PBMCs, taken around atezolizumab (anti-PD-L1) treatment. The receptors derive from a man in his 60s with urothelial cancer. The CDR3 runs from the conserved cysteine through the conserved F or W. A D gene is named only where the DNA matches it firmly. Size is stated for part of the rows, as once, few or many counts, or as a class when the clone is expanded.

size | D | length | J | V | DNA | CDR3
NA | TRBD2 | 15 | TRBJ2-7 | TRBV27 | TGTGCCAGCAGTTCTCCGGCTAGCGGGAACTACGAGCAGTACTTC | CASSSPASGNYEQYF
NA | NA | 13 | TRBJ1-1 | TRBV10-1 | TGCGCCAGCAGTGTGGGGGCAAACACTGAAGCTTTCTTT | CASSVGANTEAFF
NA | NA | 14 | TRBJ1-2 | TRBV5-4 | TGTGCCAGCAGTGGGGCAGTCTTCAACTATGGCTACACCTTC | CASSGAVFNYGYTF
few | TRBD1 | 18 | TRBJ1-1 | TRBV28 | TGTGCCAGCAGCCGACCCACAAGACAGGGGGCCAGGAACACTGAAGCTTTCTTT | CASSRPTRQGARNTEAFF
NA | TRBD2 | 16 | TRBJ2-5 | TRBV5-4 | TGTGCCAGCAGCTTGGCAATAGCGGGGGATTTGGAGACCCAGTACTTC | CASSLAIAGDLETQYF
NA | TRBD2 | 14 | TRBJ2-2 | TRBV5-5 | TGTGCCAGCAGCTCGGGGGGGGGCGTCGGGGAGCTGTTTTTT | CASSSGGGVGELFF
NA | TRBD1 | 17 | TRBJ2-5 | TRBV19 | TGTGCCAGTAGTAGCAGGGGGCGCGGGTCGGTTGGGGAGACCCAGTACTTC | CASSSRGRGSVGETQYF
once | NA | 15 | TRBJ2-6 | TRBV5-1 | TGCGCCAGCAGCCGAACAGGGTCCGGGGCCAACGTCCTGACTTTC | CASSRTGSGANVLTF
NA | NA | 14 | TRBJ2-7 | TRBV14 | TGTGCCAGCAGCCGGAACCGGGGTGCCGACGAGCAGTACTTC | CASSRNRGADEQYF
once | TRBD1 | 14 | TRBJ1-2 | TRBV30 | TGTGCCTGGAGCGGACAGGGGGAGAGCTATGGCTACACCTTC | CAWSGQGESYGYTF
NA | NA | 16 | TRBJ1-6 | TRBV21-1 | TGTGCCAGCAGCAAAACCCAGGGAGGGAAAAATTCACCCCTCCACTTT | CASSKTQGGKNSPLHF
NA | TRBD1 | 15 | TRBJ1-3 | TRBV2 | TGTGCCAGCAGGGGGAGGACAGGCTCTGGAAACACCATATATTTT | CASRGRTGSGNTIYF